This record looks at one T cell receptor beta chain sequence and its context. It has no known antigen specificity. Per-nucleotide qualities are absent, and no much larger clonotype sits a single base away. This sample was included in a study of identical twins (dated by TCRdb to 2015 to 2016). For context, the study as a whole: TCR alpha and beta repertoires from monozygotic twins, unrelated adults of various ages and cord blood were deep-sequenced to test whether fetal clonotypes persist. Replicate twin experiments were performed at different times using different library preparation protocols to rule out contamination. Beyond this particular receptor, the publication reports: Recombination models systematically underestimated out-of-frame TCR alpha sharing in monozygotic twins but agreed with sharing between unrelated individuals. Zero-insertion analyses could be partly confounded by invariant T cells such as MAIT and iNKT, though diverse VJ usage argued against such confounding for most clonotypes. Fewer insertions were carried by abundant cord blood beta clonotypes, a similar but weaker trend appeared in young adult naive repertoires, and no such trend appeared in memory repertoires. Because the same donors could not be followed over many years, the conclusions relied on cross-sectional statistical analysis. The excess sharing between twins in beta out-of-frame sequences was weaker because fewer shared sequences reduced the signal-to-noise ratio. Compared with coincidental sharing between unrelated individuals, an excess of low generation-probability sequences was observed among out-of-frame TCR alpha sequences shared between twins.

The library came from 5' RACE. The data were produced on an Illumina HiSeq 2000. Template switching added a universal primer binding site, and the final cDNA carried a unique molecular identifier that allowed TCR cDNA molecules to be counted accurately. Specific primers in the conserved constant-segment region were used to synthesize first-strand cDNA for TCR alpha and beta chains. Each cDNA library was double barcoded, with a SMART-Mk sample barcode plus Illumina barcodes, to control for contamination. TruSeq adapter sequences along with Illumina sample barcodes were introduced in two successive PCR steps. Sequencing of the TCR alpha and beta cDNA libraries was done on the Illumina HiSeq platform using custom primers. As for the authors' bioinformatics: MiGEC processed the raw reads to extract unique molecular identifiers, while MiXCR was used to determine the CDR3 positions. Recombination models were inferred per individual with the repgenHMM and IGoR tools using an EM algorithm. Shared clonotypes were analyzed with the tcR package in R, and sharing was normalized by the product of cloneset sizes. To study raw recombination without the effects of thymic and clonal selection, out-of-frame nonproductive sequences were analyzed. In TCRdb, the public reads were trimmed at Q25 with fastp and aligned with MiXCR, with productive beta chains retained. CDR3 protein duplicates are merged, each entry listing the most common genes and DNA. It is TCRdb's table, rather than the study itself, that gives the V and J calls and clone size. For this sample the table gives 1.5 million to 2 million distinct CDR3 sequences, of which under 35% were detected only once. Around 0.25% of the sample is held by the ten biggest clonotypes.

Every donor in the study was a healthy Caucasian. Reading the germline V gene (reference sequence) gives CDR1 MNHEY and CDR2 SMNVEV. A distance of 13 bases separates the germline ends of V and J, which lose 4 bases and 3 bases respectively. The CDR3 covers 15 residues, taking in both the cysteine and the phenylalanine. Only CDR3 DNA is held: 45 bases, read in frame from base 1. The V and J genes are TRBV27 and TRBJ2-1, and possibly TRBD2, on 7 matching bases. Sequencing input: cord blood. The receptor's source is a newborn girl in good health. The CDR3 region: CASSSRGAYYNEQFF. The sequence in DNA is TGTGCCAGCAGTTCCCGGGGGGCCTACTACAATGAGCAGTTCTTC.